Following are 30 T cell receptor beta chains from one sample sequenced in a study of CD8 T cells in ankylosing spondylitis. TCRdb re-called the 5' RACE reads with MiXCR, one entry per CDR3 protein. The profile shows approximately 300,000 distinct CDR3 sequences, 20% of them singletons. Sequenced: blood, either unsorted or a sorted T cell fraction (not recorded which). Every receptor here comes from a male donor with ankylosing spondylitis or in good health (not recorded which).

The chain carries TRBV18 and TRBJ2-2; D might be TRBD1 or TRBD2, each matching 5 bases. CDR3 length: 17 residues. The V end was cut by 2 bases, the J end by 0 bases, with 13 bases between. Germline V CDR1 and CDR2: KGHSH, LQKENI. CDR3 protein: CASSPDRGTANTGELFF. In DNA, the CDR3 is TGTGCCAGCTCACCAGATCGTGGGACCGCGAACACCGGGGAGCTGTTTTTT.

The V and J genes are TRBV20-1 and TRBJ2-3, with 7 nucleotides matching TRBD2. This CDR3 spans 15 amino acids. V was pared by 2 bases and J by 4 bases, with 9 bases of the junction left unmatched. Germline CDR1 and CDR2: DFQATT and SNEGSKA (reference sequence). The CDR3 DNA follows: TGCAGTGCTAGATCCGACCGGGGGGTAGCAGATACGCAGTATTTT. Its translation is CSARSDRGVADTQYF.

This clonotype was detected many times. This chain joins TRBV15 and TRBJ2-2; D remains unclear. V gave up 0 bases and J gave up 4 bases, with 18 bases separating them. The CDR3 covers 18 residues. Germline V gene sequence: CDR1 LNHNV, CDR2 YYDKDF (reference sequence). The CDR3 region is CATSRDSRVDLSTGELFF. The DNA of the CDR3 is TGTGCCACCAGCAGAGATTCTAGGGTGGATTTGAGCACCGGGGAGCTGTTTTTT.

This clonotype was counted between two and nine times. This rearrangement joins TRBV5-1 to TRBJ2-4; TRBD1 is a possible D gene (6 bases). V lost 2 bases to trimming and J lost 0 bases, with 12 bases between them. Germline V gene data show CDR1 as SGHRS and CDR2 as YFSETQ. This CDR3 region has 16 residues. The chain's CDR3 is CASSFPDSLAKNIQYF. The CDR3 region has the DNA TGCGCCAGCAGCTTCCCGGACAGTCTAGCCAAAAACATTCAGTACTTC.

This clonotype was seen a few times. Here the CDR3 DNA reads TGTGCCAGCAGCCTAACCCCAGGGCCCACAGATACGCAGTATTTT. Its protein is CASSLTPGPTDTQYF. The chain carries TRBV11-2 and TRBJ2-3; D perhaps matches TRBD1 (5 bases). Trimming removed 5 bases at V and 2 bases at J, with 14 bases between. CDR3 length equals 15 residues. Germline CDR1 and CDR2: SGHAT and FQNNGV.

The chain employs TRBV20-1 and TRBJ2-1, with 8 bases identical to TRBD2. V dropped 6 bases and J dropped 4; count of bases not matched to a gene: 11. CDR3 size: 15 residues. The germline V gene has CDR1 DFQATT and CDR2 SNEGSKA (reference sequence). As DNA, the CDR3 is TGCAGTGCGGCACCCACTAGCGGACAATACAATGAGCAGTTCTTC. Translating gives CSAAPTSGQYNEQFF.

The chain links TRBV28 to TRBJ2-5, with TRBD1 matching over 7 bases. Germline CDR1 and CDR2: MDHEN and SYDVKM. The CDR3 is 14 amino acids. With V trimmed by 3 bases and J by 5 bases, 6 bases remained unmatched. In nucleotides, the CDR3 is TGTGCCAGCAGTTTCATAGGGGGCGAGGAGACCCAGTACTTC. Residues: CASSFIGGEETQYF.

J is TRBJ2-2 and V is TRBV5-1; D tentatively fits TRBD1 or TRBD2 (5 bases each). From germline, CDR1 is SGHRS and CDR2 YFSETQ. CDR3 length: 14 amino acids. Trimming shortened V by 5 bases and J by 4 bases, and 12 bases separated the two germline ends. Written as DNA, the CDR3 is TGCGCCAGCAGTCGAGGGGAACTCACCGGGGAGCTGTTTTTT. Protein sequence: CASSRGELTGELFF.

The chain couples TRBV20-1 to TRBJ2-2; the match to TRBD2 covers 9 bases. The CDR3 spans 13 residues. V was pared by 8 bases and J by 6 bases, with 7 bases of the junction left unmatched. Germline V gives CDR1 DFQATT, CDR2 SNEGSKA (reference sequence). The CDR3 sequence is CSSVLAGPGELFF. CDR3 in DNA: TGCAGTTCGGTCCTAGCGGGACCCGGGGAGCTGTTTTTT.

This clonotype has more than one count but fewer than ten. The rearrangement uses TRBV29-1 and TRBJ2-3; 9 bases agree with TRBD2. CDR1 is SQVTM, CDR2 ANQGSEA, per germline. The V segment lost 7 bases and the J segment 6 bases; nucleotides outside the gene matches: 11. The CDR3 runs 14 residues. In DNA form, the CDR3 reads TGCAGCGCAAGACTAGCGGCCCTCTTGGATACGCAGTATTTT. Amino acids: CSARLAALLDTQYF.

This clonotype was observed many times. The V and J genes are TRBV29-1 and TRBJ2-3; D unclear. CDR1 and CDR2 (germline): SQVTM, ANQGSEA. There are 15 residues in the CDR3. Trimming took 0 bases from V and 2 from J, leaving 12 bases between them. The CDR3 region is CSVEDGLPYTDTQYF. For the CDR3, the DNA is TGCAGCGTTGAAGACGGCCTACCCTACACAGATACGCAGTATTTT.

The chain combines TRBV24-1 with TRBJ2-5, with 7 bases identical to TRBD1. The CDR3 totals 14 residues. V lost 4 bases and J lost 1; bases outside the gene matches: 2. Germline loops: CDR1 KGHDR, CDR2 SFDVKD. CDR3 region: CATSDRDSQETQYF. The CDR3 bases are TGTGCCACCAGTGACCGGGACAGCCAAGAGACCCAGTACTTC.

This chain connects TRBV5-1 to TRBJ1-4, with a weak D call TRBD1 (5 bases). The V gene lost 4 bases and the J gene lost 2 bases, with 12 bases spanning the gap. Looked up from germline, CDR1 is SGHRS and CDR2 is YFSETQ. The CDR3 is 15 residues long. CDR3 protein: CASSPGQRTNEKLFF. CDR3 bases: TGCGCCAGCAGCCCCGGACAACGGACTAATGAAAAACTGTTTTTT. Filled out from reference TRBV5-1 and TRBJ1-4, the complete variable domain reads KAGVTQTPRYLIKTRGQQVTLSCSPISGHRSVSWYQQTPGQGLQFLFEYFSETQRNKGNFPGRFSGRQFSNSRSEMNVSTLELGDSALYLCASSPGQRTNEKLFFGSGTQLSVL.

The chain recombines TRBV4-2 with TRBJ2-1; D is uncertain. CDR1 is LGHNA, CDR2 YNFKEQ, per germline. The V end lost 1 base, the J end lost 3 bases, and 10 bases lay between the germline ends. CDR3 length equals 15 residues. The DNA of the CDR3 is TGTGCCAGCAGCCAAGCGTCAACAGACTACAATGAGCAGTTCTTC. It specifies CASSQASTDYNEQFF.

The V and J genes are TRBV10-2 and TRBJ2-5, with D perhaps TRBD2 (6 bases). Germline V CDR1 and CDR2: WSHSY, SAAADI. The CDR3 has 11 amino acids. Trimming pared 7 bases from V and 5 bases from J, leaving 8 bases between. The CDR3 protein is CASTGAETQYF. The CDR3, as DNA: TGCGCCAGCACGGGAGCGGAGACCCAGTACTTC.

The chain couples TRBV5-1 to TRBJ1-1, with a weak D call TRBD1 (5 bases). Germline loops: CDR1 SGHRS, CDR2 YFSETQ. This CDR3 is built from 15 residues. V gave up 2 bases and J gave up 1 base, with 12 bases separating them. In DNA form, the CDR3 reads TGCGCCAGCAGCTTACTTCGAGGGGCGAACACTGAAGCTTTCTTT. Translation: CASSLLRGANTEAFF.

The V and J genes are TRBV20-1 and TRBJ2-5, with 9 nucleotides matching TRBD1. Germline V gene data show CDR1 as DFQATT and CDR2 as SNEGSKA (reference sequence). V lost 5 bases to trimming and J lost 4 bases; unmatched junction nucleotides: 11. This CDR3 has 15 amino acids. In DNA form, the CDR3 reads TGCAGTGCTGGACGGGACAGGGAGGCCGGAGAGACCCAGTACTTC. This encodes CSAGRDREAGETQYF.

A few counts support this clonotype. The chain uses TRBV2 and TRBJ2-1; TRBD2 matches at 14 bases. This CDR3 is 15 amino acids long. Germline CDR1 is SNHLY and CDR2 is FYNNEI. Trimming at V came to 7 bases and at J to 6 bases, leaving 5 bases not matched to a gene. The CDR3 sequence is CASTRGLAGGNEQFF. CDR3 sequence (DNA): TGTGCCAGCACCCGCGGACTAGCGGGAGGCAATGAGCAGTTCTTC.

The rearrangement joins TRBV19 to TRBJ2-1, with a possible D match to TRBD2 (7 bases). CDR1 and CDR2 from the germline V gene are LNHDA and SQIVND (reference sequence). V lost 0 bases to trimming and J lost 7 bases, with 19 bases between them. The CDR3 has 17 residues. The CDR3 loop is CASSIDRLGGHRNEQFF. The CDR3 region has the DNA TGTGCCAGTAGTATAGATCGGCTGGGGGGGCATCGAAATGAGCAGTTCTTC.

This clonotype was recorded a few times. V is TRBV12-3 or TRBV12-4 and J is TRBJ2-2; 9 nucleotides align to TRBD1. Germline trimming cut 11 bases from V and 5 bases from J; bases unmatched to any gene: 9. The CDR3 is made up of 14 amino acids. The CDR3 reads CAGQGQGVTGELFF. CDR3 sequence (DNA): TGTGCCGGGCAGGGACAGGGCGTTACCGGGGAGCTGTTTTTT.

V usage is TRBV5-1 and J usage is TRBJ2-1; TRBD1 agrees at 7 bases. Unmatched junction bases numbered 7, after V lost 4 bases and J lost 3 bases. Germline-derived CDR1 and CDR2 are SGHRS and YFSETQ. The CDR3 runs 15 residues. CDR3 in DNA: TGCGCCAGCAGCCCACAGACAGGGCTCTACAATGAGCAGTTCTTC. Translating gives CASSPQTGLYNEQFF.

The table lists this clonotype with a few counts. This chain connects TRBV6-1 to TRBJ2-1, with 9 bases aligning to TRBD1. Looked up from germline, CDR1 is MNHNS and CDR2 is SASEGT. The length of the CDR3 is 15 residues. Trimming removed 5 bases from V and 6 bases from J; junction bases left unmatched: 8. Here the CDR3 DNA reads TGTGCCAGCAGTCCGGTTAAGACAGGGGGCAATGAGCAGTTCTTC. Encoded protein: CASSPVKTGGNEQFF.

The chain uses TRBV20-1 and TRBJ2-5, with 10 positions matching TRBD2. The germline CDR1 and CDR2 sequences are DFQATT and SNEGSKA (reference sequence). The length of the CDR3 is 14 residues. With 5 bases clipped from V and 2 bases from J, the junction kept 5 bases outside the gene matches. The chain's CDR3 is CSAGVTSGQETQYF. As DNA, the CDR3 is TGCAGTGCTGGTGTGACTAGCGGGCAAGAGACCCAGTACTTC.

This clonotype was counted between two and nine times. The chain employs TRBV27 and TRBJ1-4, with no clear D. CDR1 is MNHEY, CDR2 SMNVEV, per germline (reference sequence). The CDR3 has 14 residues. V was clipped by 3 bases and J by 8 bases, with 13 bases between them. CDR3 coding DNA: TGTGCCAGCAGTTTGCTCCGGGAGAAGGAAAAACTGTTTTTT. Translating it yields CASSLLREKEKLFF.

The CDR3 sequence: CASRITGQINTEAFF. In DNA, the CDR3 is TGTGCCAGCAGAATAACGGGACAAATAAACACTGAAGCTTTCTTT. The chain employs TRBV6-6 and TRBJ1-1, with D maybe TRBD1 (6 bases). Trimming left V 6 bases short and J 2 bases short, with 16 bases between. The CDR3 loop spans 15 amino acids. Per the germline V gene, CDR1 is MNHNY and CDR2 is SVGAGI (reference sequence).

The chain joins TRBV5-1 to TRBJ2-6; D remains ambiguous. Germline CDR1 is SGHRS and CDR2 is YFSETQ. This CDR3 spans 15 amino acids. With 3 bases removed from V and 0 bases from J, the gap between germline ends came to 7 bases. The CDR3 region is CASSSTVSGANVLTF. CDR3 nucleotides: TGCGCCAGCAGCTCGACCGTCTCTGGGGCCAACGTCCTGACTTTC.

The table lists this clonotype with a few counts. This chain joins TRBV21-1 and TRBJ2-3. TRBV21-1 is recorded as a pseudogene. The CDR3 covers 15 residues. CDR3 in DNA: TGTGCCAGCAGCAAAGCGTGGGGAACCACAGATACGCAGTATTTT. It translates to CASSKAWGTTDTQYF.

In this sample, this clonotype turned up many times. The chain joins TRBV5-1 to TRBJ1-2, with D perhaps matching TRBD1 (5 bases). Trimming shortened V by 4 bases and J by 0 bases, and 10 bases separated the two germline ends. CDR1 and CDR2 (germline): SGHRS, YFSETQ. The CDR3 has 14 residues. CDR3 sequence (DNA): TGCGCCAGCAGCCCCGGACATACTAACTATGGCTACACCTTC. Translation gives CASSPGHTNYGYTF.

There are many counts of this clonotype. This chain uses TRBV6-1 with TRBJ2-5; D not resolved. Per the germline V gene, CDR1 is MNHNS and CDR2 is SASEGT. The CDR3 contains 13 residues. V was clipped by 2 bases and J by 1 base, with 5 bases between them. The chain's CDR3 is CASSEQVQETQYF. CDR3 nucleotides: TGTGCCAGCAGTGAACAGGTCCAAGAGACCCAGTACTTC.

This chain joins TRBV20-1 and TRBJ1-5, with D unclear. Germline values: CDR1 DFQATT, CDR2 SNEGSKA (reference sequence). CDR3 size: 15 residues. Deletions cut 3 bases from V and 4 bases from J, with 16 bases between. The CDR3 loop is CSARKDESSNQPQHF. The CDR3 DNA reads TGCAGTGCTAGGAAGGATGAGTCTAGTAATCAGCCCCAGCATTTT.